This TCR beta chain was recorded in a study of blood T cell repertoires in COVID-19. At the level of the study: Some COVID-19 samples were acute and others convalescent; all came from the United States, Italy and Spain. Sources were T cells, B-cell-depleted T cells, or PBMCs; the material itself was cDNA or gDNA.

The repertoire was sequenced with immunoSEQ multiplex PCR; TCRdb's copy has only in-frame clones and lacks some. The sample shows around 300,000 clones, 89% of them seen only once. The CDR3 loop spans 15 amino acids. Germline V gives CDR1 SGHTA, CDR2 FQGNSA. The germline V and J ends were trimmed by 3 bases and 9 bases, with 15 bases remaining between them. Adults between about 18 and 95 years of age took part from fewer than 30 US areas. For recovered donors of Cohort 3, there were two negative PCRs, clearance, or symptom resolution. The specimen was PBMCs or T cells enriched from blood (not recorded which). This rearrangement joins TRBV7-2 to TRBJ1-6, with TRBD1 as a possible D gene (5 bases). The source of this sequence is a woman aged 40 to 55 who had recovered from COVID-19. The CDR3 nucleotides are TGTGCCAGCAGCTTGGTGTCTAGGGGCCTTTCACCCCTCCACTTT. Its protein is CASSLVSRGLSPLHF.